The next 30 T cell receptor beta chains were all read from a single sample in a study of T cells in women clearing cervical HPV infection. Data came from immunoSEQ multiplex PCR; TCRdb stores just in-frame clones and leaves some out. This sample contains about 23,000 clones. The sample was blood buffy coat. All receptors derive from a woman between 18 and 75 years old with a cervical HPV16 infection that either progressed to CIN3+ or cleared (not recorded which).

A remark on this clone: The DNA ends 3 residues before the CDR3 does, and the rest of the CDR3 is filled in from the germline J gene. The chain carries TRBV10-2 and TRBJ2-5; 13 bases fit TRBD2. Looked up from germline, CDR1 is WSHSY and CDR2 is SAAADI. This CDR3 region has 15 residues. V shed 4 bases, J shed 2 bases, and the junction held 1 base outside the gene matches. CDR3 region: CASSGTSGGQETQYF. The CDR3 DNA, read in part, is TGCGCCAGCAGTGGGACTAGCGGGGGACAAGAGACC.

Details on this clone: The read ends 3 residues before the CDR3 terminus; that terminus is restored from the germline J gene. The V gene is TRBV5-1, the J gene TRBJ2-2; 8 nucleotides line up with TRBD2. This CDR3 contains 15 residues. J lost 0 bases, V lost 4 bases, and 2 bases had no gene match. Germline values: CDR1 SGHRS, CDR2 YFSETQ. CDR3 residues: CASSAGGSNTGELFF. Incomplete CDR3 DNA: TGCGCCAGCAGCGCGGGGGGATCGAACACCGGGGAG.

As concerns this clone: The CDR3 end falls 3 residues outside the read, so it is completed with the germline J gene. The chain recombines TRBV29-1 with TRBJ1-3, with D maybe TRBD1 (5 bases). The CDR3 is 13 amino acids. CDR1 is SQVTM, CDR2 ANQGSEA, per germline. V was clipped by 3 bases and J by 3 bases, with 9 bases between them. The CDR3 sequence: CSVDAGSGNTIYF. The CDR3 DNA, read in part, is TGCAGCGTTGATGCAGGGAGTGGAAACACC.

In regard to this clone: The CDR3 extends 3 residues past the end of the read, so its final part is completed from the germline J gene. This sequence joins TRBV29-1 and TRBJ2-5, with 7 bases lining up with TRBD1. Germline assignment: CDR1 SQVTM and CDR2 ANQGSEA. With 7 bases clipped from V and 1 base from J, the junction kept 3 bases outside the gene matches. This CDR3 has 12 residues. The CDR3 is CSARDSQETQYF. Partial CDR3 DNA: TGCAGCGCCCGGGACAGCCAAGAGACC.

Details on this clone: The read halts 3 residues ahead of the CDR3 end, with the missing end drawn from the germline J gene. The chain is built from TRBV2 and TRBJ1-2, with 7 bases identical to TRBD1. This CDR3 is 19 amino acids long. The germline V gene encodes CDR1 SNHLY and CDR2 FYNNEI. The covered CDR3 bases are TGTGCCAGCAGTGAAGAGAGGGACATCCGGACAGGAGCATATCGGGGC. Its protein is CASSEERDIRTGAYRG. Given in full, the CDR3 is CASSEERDIRTGAYRGYTF.

Here the CDR3 reads CASSSRTGIAYEQYF. The CDR3 bases that were read are TGTGCCAGCAGCTCCCGGACAGGAATCGCCTACGAG. The chain carries TRBV7-2 and TRBJ2-7; 7 bases are shared with TRBD1. The read finishes 3 residues shy of the CDR3 end, and the germline J gene is used to complete it. This CDR3 contains 15 residues. Looked up from germline, CDR1 is SGHTA and CDR2 is FQGNSA. Unmatched junction bases numbered 8, after V lost 4 bases and J lost 2 bases.

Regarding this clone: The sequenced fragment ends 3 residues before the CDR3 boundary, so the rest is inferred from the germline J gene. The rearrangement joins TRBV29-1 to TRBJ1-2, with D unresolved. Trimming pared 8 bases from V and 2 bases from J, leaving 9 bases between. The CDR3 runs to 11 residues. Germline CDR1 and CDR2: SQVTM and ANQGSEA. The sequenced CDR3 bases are TGCAGCTCTTGGGCCAACTATGGC. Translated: CSSWANYG. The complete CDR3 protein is CSSWANYGYTF.

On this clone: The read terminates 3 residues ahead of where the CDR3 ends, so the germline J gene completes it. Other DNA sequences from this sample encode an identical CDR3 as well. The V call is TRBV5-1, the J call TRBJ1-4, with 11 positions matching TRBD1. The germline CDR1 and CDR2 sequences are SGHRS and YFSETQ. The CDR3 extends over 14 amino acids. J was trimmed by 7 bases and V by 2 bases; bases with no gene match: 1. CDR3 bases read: TGCGCCAGCAGCTTAGGGACAGGGGGTGAAAAA. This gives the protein CASSLGTGGEK. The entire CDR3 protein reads CASSLGTGGEKLFF. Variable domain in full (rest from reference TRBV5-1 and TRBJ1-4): KAGVTQTPRYLIKTRGQQVTLSCSPISGHRSVSWYQQTPGQGLQFLFEYFSETQRNKGNFPGRFSGRQFSNSRSEMNVSTLELGDSALYLCASSLGTGGEKLFFGSGTQLSVL.

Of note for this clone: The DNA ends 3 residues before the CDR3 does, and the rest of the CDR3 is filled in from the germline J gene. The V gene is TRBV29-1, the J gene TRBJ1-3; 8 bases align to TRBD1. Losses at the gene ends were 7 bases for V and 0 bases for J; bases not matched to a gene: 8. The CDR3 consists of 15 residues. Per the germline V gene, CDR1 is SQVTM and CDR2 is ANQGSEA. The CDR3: CSDKGQDGSGNTIYF. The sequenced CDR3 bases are TGCAGCGATAAGGGACAGGACGGCTCTGGAAACACC. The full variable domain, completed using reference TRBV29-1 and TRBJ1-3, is SAVISQKPSRDICQRGTSLTIQCQVDSQVTMMFWYRQQPGQSLTLIATANQGSEATYESGFVIDKFPISRPNLTFSTLTVSNMSPEDSSIYLCSDKGQDGSGNTIYFGEGSWLTVV.

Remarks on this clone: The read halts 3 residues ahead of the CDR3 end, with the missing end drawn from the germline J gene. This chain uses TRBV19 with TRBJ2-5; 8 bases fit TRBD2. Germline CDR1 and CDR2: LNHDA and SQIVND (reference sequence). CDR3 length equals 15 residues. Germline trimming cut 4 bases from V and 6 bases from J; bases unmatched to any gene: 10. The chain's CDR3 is CASSTPGGSGKTQYF. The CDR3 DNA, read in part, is TGTGCCAGTAGTACCCCGGGGGGGAGTGGGAAGACC.

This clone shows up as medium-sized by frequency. CDR3 DNA (partial): TGCGCCAGCAGCCTAGCCACGCCTTCCTACGAG. Amino acid sequence: CASSLATPSYE. The full CDR3 reads CASSLATPSYEQYF. The rearrangement links TRBV5-1 to TRBJ2-7, with D possibly being TRBD2 (5 bases). The CDR3 extends 3 residues past the end of the read, so its final part is completed from the germline J gene. The CDR3 is 14 residues long. Per germline, CDR1 SGHRS and CDR2 YFSETQ. Trimming shortened V by 4 bases and J by 1 base, and 12 bases separated the two germline ends.

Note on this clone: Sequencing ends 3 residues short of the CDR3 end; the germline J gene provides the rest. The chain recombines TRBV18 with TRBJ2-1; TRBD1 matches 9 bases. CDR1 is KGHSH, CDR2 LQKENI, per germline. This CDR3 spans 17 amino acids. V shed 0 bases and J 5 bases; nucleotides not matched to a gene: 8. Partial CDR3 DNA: TGTGCCAGCTCACCACCCATACCGGGACAGGGAAACAATGAG. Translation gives CASSPPIPGQGNNE. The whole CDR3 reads CASSPPIPGQGNNEQFF. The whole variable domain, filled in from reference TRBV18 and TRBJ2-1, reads NAGVMQNPRHLVRRRGQEARLRCSPMKGHSHVYWYRQLPEEGLKFMVYLQKENIIDESGMPKERFSAEFPKEGPSILRIQQVVRGDSAAYFCASSPPIPGQGNNEQFFGPGTRLTVL.

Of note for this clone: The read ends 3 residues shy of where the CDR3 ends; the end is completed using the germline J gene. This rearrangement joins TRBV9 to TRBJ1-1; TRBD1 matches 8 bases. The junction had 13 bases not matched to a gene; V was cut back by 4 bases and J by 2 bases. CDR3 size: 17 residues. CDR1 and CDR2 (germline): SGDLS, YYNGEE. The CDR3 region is CASSPSGQVFTNTEAFF. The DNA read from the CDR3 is TGTGCCAGCAGCCCCTCGGGACAGGTCTTTACTAACACTGAA.

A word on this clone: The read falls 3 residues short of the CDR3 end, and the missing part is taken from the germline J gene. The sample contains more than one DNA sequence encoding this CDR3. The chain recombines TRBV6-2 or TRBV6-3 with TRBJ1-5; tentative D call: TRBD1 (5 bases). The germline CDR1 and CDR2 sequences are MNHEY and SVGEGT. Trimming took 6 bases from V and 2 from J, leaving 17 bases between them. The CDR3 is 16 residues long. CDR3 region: CASRMDRGRGNQPQHF. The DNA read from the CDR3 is TGTGCCAGCAGGATGGATAGGGGTAGGGGCAATCAGCCC.

The CDR3 DNA, read in part, is TGTGCCAGCAGCCACCTCTTAGCGATGCGCACACAGTACAATGAG. Encoded protein: CASSHLLAMRTQYNE. The CDR3 reads in full as CASSHLLAMRTQYNEQFF. The chain links TRBV3-1 (or the pseudogene TRBV3-2) to TRBJ2-1; a possible D gene is TRBD2 (5 bases). Read sequence stops 3 residues before the CDR3 end, and the germline J gene provides the missing end. The length of the CDR3 is 18 residues. Germline CDR1 and CDR2: LGHDT and YNNKEL (reference sequence). The V end lost 3 bases, the J end lost 4 bases, and 22 bases lay between the germline ends.

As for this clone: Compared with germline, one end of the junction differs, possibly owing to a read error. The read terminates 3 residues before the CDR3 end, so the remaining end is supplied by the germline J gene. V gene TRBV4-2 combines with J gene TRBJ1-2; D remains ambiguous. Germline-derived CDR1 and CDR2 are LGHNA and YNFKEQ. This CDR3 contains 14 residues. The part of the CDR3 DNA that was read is TGCGCCAGCAGCCAAGGGTCCGTAGACTATGGC. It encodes CASSQGSVDYG. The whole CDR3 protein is CASSQGSVDYGYTF.

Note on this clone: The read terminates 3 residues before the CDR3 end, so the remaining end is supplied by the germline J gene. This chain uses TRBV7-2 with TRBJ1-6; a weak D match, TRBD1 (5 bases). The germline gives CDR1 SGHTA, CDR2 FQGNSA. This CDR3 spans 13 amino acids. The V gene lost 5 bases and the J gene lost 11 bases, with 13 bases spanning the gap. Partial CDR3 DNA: TGTGCCAGCAGCCCCTTGGGGGGAACACCC. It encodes CASSPLGGTP. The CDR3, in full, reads CASSPLGGTPLHF.

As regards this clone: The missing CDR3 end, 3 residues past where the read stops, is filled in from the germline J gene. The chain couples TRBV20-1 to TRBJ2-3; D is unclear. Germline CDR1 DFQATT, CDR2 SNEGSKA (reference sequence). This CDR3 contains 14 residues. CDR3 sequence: CSASTRSGNQPQYF. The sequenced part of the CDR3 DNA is TGCAGTGCTAGTACTCGGTCAGGCAATCAGCCG.

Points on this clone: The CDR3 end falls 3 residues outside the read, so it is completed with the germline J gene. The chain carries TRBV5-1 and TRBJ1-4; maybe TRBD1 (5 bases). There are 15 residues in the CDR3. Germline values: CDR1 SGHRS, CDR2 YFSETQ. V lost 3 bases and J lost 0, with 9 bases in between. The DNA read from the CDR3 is TGCGCCAGCAGCTCCGGACATTCAACTAATGAAAAA. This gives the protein CASSSGHSTNEK. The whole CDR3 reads CASSSGHSTNEKLFF.

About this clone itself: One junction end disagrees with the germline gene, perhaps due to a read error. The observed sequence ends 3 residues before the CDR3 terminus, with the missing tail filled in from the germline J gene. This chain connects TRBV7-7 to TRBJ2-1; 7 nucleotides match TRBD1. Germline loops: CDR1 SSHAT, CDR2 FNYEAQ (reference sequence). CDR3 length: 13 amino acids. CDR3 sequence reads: CASSKDRVDEQFF. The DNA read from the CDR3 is TGTGCTAGCAGCAAAGACAGGGTGGATGAG.

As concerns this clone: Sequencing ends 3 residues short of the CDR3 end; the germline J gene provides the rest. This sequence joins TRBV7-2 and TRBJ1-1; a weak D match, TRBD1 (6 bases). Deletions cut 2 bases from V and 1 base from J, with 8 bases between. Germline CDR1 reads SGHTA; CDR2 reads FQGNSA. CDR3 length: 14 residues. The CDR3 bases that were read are TGTGCCAGCAGCTTACGACAGGCGAACACTGAA. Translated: CASSLRQANTE. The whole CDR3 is CASSLRQANTEAFF.

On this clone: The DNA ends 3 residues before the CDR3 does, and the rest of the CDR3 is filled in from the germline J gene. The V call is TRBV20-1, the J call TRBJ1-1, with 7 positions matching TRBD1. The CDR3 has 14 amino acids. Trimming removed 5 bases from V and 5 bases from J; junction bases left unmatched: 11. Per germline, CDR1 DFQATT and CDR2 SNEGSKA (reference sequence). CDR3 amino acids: CSAPWTGRETEAFF. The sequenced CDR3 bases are TGCAGTGCTCCTTGGACAGGCAGAGAAACTGAA.

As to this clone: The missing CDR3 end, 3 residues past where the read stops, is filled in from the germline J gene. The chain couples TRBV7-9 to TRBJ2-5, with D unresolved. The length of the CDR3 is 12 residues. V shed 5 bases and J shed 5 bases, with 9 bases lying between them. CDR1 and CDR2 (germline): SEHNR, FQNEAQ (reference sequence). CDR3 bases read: TGTGCCAGCAGCCCAGGTCTGGAGACC. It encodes CASSPGLET. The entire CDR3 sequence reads CASSPGLETQYF.

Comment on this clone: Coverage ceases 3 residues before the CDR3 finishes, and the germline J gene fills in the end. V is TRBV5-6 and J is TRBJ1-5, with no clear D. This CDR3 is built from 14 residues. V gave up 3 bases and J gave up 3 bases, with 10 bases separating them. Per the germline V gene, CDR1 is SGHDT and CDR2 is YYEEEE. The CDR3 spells CASSSGIPNQPQHF. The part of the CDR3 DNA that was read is TGTGCCAGCAGCTCGGGGATTCCCAATCAGCCC.

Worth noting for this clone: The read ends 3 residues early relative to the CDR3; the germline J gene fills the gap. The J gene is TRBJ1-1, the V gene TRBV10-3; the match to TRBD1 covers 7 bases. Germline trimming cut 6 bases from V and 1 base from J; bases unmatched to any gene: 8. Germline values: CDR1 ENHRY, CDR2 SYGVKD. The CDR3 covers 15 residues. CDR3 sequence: CAIRAERDRNTEAFF. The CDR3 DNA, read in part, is TGTGCCATCAGGGCCGAGAGGGACAGGAACACTGAA.

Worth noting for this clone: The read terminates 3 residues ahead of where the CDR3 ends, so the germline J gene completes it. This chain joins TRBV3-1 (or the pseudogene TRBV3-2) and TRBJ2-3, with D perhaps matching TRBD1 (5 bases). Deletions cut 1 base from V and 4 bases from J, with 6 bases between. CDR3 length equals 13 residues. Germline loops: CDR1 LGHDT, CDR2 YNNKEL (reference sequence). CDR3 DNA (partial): TGTGCCAGCAGCCAAGGGGGCCCAGATACG. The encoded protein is CASSQGGPDT. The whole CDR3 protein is CASSQGGPDTQYF.

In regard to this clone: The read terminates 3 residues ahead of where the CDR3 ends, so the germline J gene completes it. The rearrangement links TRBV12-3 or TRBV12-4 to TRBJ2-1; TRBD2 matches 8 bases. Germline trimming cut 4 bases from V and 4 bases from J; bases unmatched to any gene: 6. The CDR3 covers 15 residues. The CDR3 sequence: CASSSVSGSYNEQFF. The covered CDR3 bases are TGTGCCAGCAGTTCTGTGAGCGGGAGTTACAATGAG.

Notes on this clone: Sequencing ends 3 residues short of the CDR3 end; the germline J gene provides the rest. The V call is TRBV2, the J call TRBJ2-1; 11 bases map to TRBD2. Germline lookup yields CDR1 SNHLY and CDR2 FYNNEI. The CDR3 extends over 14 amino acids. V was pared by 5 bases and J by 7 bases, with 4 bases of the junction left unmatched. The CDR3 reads CASSSSGGQNEQFF. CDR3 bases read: TGTGCCAGCAGTTCTAGCGGGGGGCAAAATGAG.

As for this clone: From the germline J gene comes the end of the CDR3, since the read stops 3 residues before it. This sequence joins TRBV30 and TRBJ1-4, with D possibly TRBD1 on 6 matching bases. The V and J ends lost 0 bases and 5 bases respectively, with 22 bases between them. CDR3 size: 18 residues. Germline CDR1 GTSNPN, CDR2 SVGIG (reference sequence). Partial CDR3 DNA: TGTGCCTGGAGTGTCGGGATGTCAGGGGCGGCACGGAATGAAAAA. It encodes CAWSVGMSGAARNEK. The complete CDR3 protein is CAWSVGMSGAARNEKLFF.

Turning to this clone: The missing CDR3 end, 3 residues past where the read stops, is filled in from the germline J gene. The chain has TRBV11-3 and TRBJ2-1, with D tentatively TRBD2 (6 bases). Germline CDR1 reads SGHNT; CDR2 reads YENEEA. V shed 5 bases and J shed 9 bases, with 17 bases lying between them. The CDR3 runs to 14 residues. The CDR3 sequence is CASSQDYLGAEQFF. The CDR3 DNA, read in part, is TGTGCCAGCAGCCAGGACTACCTCGGGGCTGAG.